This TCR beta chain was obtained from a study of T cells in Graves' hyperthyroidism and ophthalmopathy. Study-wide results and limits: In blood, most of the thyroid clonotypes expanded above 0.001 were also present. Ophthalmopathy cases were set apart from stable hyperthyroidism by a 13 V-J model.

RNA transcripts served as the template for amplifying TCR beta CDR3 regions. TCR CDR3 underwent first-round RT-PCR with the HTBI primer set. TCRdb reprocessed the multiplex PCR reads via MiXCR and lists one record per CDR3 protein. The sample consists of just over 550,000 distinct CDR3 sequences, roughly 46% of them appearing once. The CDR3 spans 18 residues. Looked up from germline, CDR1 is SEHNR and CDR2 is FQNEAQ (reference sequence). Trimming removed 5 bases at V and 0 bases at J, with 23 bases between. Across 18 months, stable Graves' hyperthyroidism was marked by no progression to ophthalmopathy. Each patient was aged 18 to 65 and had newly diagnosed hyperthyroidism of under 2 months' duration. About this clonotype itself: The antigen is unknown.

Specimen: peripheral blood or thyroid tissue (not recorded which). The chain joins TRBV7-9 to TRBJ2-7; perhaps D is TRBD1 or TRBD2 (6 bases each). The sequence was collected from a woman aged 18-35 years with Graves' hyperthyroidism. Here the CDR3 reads CASSPGGVGTPSSYEQYF. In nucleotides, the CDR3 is TGTGCCAGCAGCCCGGGCGGGGTTGGGACACCGAGCTCCTACGAGCAGTACTTC.